The next 18 T cell receptor beta chains were all read from a single sample in a study of chemoradiotherapy in HPV16-positive cancers. Assay: immunoSEQ multiplex PCR; the TCRdb copy retains only in-frame clones and omits some. The data contain some 5,400 clones, 76% of them singletons. Collection of the sample occurred from a patient who underwent chemoradiotherapy. These receptor sequences come from a human donor with HPV-associated anogenital cancer.

This clone was recorded only once. This chain connects TRBV5-6 to TRBJ2-1, with a weak D call TRBD2 (7 bases). The CDR3 consists of 16 residues. The V end lost 4 bases, the J end lost 2 bases, and 16 bases lay between the germline ends. Looked up from germline, CDR1 is SGHDT and CDR2 is YYEEEE. The CDR3 DNA sequence: TGTGCCAGCAGCCCGGTCGGCGGGGGCCCCTACAATGAGCAGTTCTTC. This translates into CASSPVGGGPYNEQFF.

This chain connects TRBV5-4 to TRBJ2-3; the D gene is possibly TRBD2 (5 bases). With 0 bases removed from V and 0 bases from J, the gap between germline ends came to 8 bases. In germline, CDR1 is SGHNT, CDR2 YYREEE (reference sequence). The CDR3 spans 15 residues. This chain's CDR3 is CASSLVPSSTDTQYF. In DNA form, the CDR3 reads TGTGCCAGCAGCTTGGTCCCTAGCAGCACAGATACGCAGTATTTT.

V and J are TRBV5-1 and TRBJ2-3; TRBD2 aligns across 9 bases. The ends lost 0 bases at V and 1 base at J; junction bases unmatched: 6. The CDR3 totals 17 residues. Per germline, CDR1 SGHRS and CDR2 YFSETQ. The CDR3 nucleotides are TGCGCCAGCAGCTTGGGTTTAGCGGGGGCCCGCACAGATACGCAGTATTTT. This sequence encodes CASSLGLAGARTDTQYF.

This clone was recorded once. The chain uses TRBV7-9 and TRBJ2-3; possibly TRBD2 for D (5 bases). The CDR3 spans 15 residues. With 5 bases removed from V and 2 bases from J, the gap between germline ends came to 14 bases. Germline V CDR1 and CDR2: SEHNR, FQNEAQ (reference sequence). CDR3 DNA: TGTGCCAGCAGCCTTCCAAGCGGTAACACAGATACGCAGTATTTT. This gives the protein CASSLPSGNTDTQYF.

The chain recombines TRBV2 with TRBJ1-1; 7 bases match TRBD1. CDR1 and CDR2 from the germline V gene are SNHLY and FYNNEI. The V segment lost 6 bases and the J segment 0 bases; nucleotides outside the gene matches: 16. The CDR3 contains 18 residues. Here the CDR3 DNA reads TGTGCCAGCAGGGGGAAACAGGGGATGAGTTGGGTGAACACTGAAGCTTTCTTT. Translating gives CASRGKQGMSWVNTEAFF. Full variable domain (rest looked up from reference TRBV2 and TRBJ1-1): EPEVTQTPSHQVTQMGQEVILRCVPISNHLYFYWYRQILGQKVEFLVSFYNNEISEKSEIFDDQFSVERPDGSNFTLKIRSTKLEDSAMYFCASRGKQGMSWVNTEAFFGQGTRLTVV.

This rearrangement joins TRBV28 to TRBJ1-3, with D unresolved. Germline CDR1 and CDR2: MDHEN and SYDVKM. CDR3 size: 15 residues. V was clipped by 5 bases and J by 0 bases, with 11 bases between them. Written as DNA, the CDR3 is TGTGCCAGCAGTACCCTAGGGTCCTCTGGAAACACCATATATTTT. As protein: CASSTLGSSGNTIYF.

This clone occurred a few times. The rearrangement joins TRBV10-1 to TRBJ2-3, with 10 bases aligning to TRBD2. The CDR3 consists of 18 residues. V was clipped by 8 bases and J by 2 bases; unmatched bases: 16. Germline CDR1 and CDR2: WNHNN and SYGVQD (reference sequence). CDR3 residues: CASGPLEREGQYTDTQYF. For the CDR3, the DNA is TGCGCCAGCGGCCCCCTAGAGCGGGAGGGCCAGTACACAGATACGCAGTATTTT.

The chain combines TRBV15 with TRBJ2-1, with 7 bases aligning to TRBD2. V shed 0 bases and J 9 bases; nucleotides not matched to a gene: 5. The germline V gene has CDR1 LNHNV and CDR2 YYDKDF (reference sequence). The CDR3 is 14 amino acids. CDR3 sequence reads: CATSRESGRGEQFF. The CDR3 DNA is TGTGCCACCAGCAGAGAATCGGGGAGGGGTGAGCAGTTCTTC.

The rearrangement links TRBV6-5 to TRBJ2-7, with D unclear. Deletions cut 0 bases from V and 4 bases from J, with 16 bases between. The germline V gene has CDR1 MNHEY and CDR2 SVGAGI. The length of the CDR3 is 16 residues. The CDR3 reads CASSYSTPSEGYEQYF. As DNA, the CDR3 is TGTGCCAGCAGTTACTCGACCCCCTCGGAAGGGTACGAGCAGTACTTC.

This clone has just a few counts. V usage is TRBV12-5 and J usage is TRBJ1-2; no definite D call. The CDR3 covers 14 residues. The germline CDR1 and CDR2 sequences are LGHNT and FRNRAP. V lost 1 base, J lost 8 bases, and 14 bases lay in between. The chain's CDR3 is CASGLGWTPGGYTF. Here the CDR3 DNA reads TGTGCTAGTGGTTTGGGATGGACTCCCGGGGGCTACACCTTC.

This sequence joins TRBV5-1 and TRBJ2-3; either TRBD1 or TRBD2 may supply D (5 bases each). This CDR3 contains 15 residues. Trimming removed 3 bases at V and 1 base at J, with 12 bases between. Germline V gene sequence: CDR1 SGHRS, CDR2 YFSETQ. CDR3 bases: TGCGCCAGCAGCTACGGGGACGGTGGCACAGATACGCAGTATTTT. It translates to CASSYGDGGTDTQYF.

J is TRBJ1-1 and V is TRBV29-1; 12 bases map to TRBD1. The CDR3 sequence is 15 residues long. Germline V lookup: CDR1 SQVTM, CDR2 ANQGSEA. Losses at the gene ends were 6 bases for V and 5 bases for J; bases not matched to a gene: 10. CDR3 in amino acids: CSVGQGALGGTEAFF. CDR3 in DNA: TGCAGCGTGGGACAGGGGGCGCTGGGGGGAACTGAAGCTTTCTTT.

This clone has a handful of counts. Germline is not matched at one junction end, which may reflect a read error. The V and J genes are TRBV30 and TRBJ1-1; possible D gene TRBD1, 5 bases. This CDR3 has 11 amino acids. CDR1 and CDR2 from the germline V gene are GTSNPN and SVGIG (reference sequence). The CDR3 nucleotides are TGTGCCTCGGCAGGGAACGCTGAAGCTTTCTTT. This translates into CASAGNAEAFF. The whole variable domain, filled in from reference TRBV30 and TRBJ1-1, reads SQTIHQWPATLVQPVGSPLSLECTVEGTSNPNLYWYRQAAGRGLQLLFYSVGIGQISSEVPQNLSASRPQDRQFILSSKKLLLSDSGFYLCASAGNAEAFFGQGTRLTVV.

The V and J genes are TRBV7-3 and TRBJ2-5; D may be TRBD1 (8 bases). CDR1 is SGHTA and CDR2 is FQGTGA in the germline V gene. The CDR3 has 14 residues. The V and J ends lost 5 bases and 5 bases respectively, with 15 bases between them. The CDR3 bases are TGTGCCAGCAGCGGAACAGGGGGGGTGGAGACCCAGTACTTC. The encoded protein is CASSGTGGVETQYF.

The chain has TRBV11-3 and TRBJ1-1; the match to TRBD1 covers 7 bases. CDR1 and CDR2 from the germline V gene are SGHNT and YENEEA. There are 11 residues in the CDR3. After removal of 8 bases from V and 10 bases from J, the junction contained 7 bases not matched to a gene. This CDR3 reads CASGPSGGAFF. The CDR3, as DNA: TGTGCCAGCGGCCCTTCAGGGGGAGCTTTCTTT.

The chain couples TRBV7-2 to TRBJ1-2, with 7 bases matching TRBD1. This CDR3 comprises 14 residues. J gave up 4 bases and V 5 bases, and 7 bases lay outside the gene matches. Germline V lookup: CDR1 SGHTA, CDR2 FQGNSA. CDR3 region: CASSATGTAYGYTF. Written as DNA, the CDR3 is TGTGCCAGCAGCGCAACCGGGACAGCCTATGGCTACACCTTC. The full variable domain, rest sourced from reference TRBV7-2 and TRBJ1-2, is GAGVSQSPSNKVTEKGKDVELRCDPISGHTALYWYRQSLGQGLEFLIYFQGNSAPDKSGLPSDRFSAERTGGSVSTLTIQRTQQEDSAVYLCASSATGTAYGYTFGSGTRLTVV.

The V call is TRBV4-3, the J call TRBJ2-2; 9 bases are shared with TRBD2. CDR3 size: 18 residues. The ends lost 1 base at V and 0 bases at J; junction bases unmatched: 6. Germline CDR1 and CDR2: LGHNA and YSLEER. The CDR3: CASSQGSPSGTNTGELFF. CDR3 DNA sequence: TGCGCCAGCAGCCAAGGTTCGCCTAGCGGGACGAACACCGGGGAGCTGTTTTTT.

The chain recombines TRBV6-1 with TRBJ1-4; D is undetermined. This CDR3 comprises 14 residues. The V end was cut by 7 bases, the J end by 10 bases, with 19 bases between. The germline V gene encodes CDR1 MNHNS and CDR2 SASEGT. The DNA for the CDR3 is TGTGCCAGCACCCTCGACAAGGAAATGGGAAAACTGTTTTTT. Translated, it gives CASTLDKEMGKLFF.